Shown below are 19 T cell receptor beta chains from a single sample sequenced in a study of T cells after yellow fever vaccination. TCRdb processed the 5' RACE reads anew with MiXCR; each CDR3 protein has one entry. The sample shows around 550,000 distinct CDR3 sequences, about a fifth of them seen only once. Source: PBMCs, taken 15 days after the yellow fever booster vaccination. All receptors come from a man aged 25 to 40 who received the YFV17D yellow fever vaccine.

The V and J genes are TRBV5-1 and TRBJ2-3, with TRBD1 as a possible D gene (5 bases). CDR1 SGHRS and CDR2 YFSETQ come from the germline V gene. This CDR3 spans 15 amino acids. V lost 3 bases, J lost 0 bases, and 11 bases lay in between. Here the CDR3 DNA reads TGCGCCAGCAGCTCCGACAGAGCTAGCACAGATACGCAGTATTTT. Translating gives CASSSDRASTDTQYF. The whole variable domain, remainder taken from reference TRBV5-1 and TRBJ2-3, is KAGVTQTPRYLIKTRGQQVTLSCSPISGHRSVSWYQQTPGQGLQFLFEYFSETQRNKGNFPGRFSGRQFSNSRSEMNVSTLELGDSALYLCASSSDRASTDTQYFGPGTRLTVL.

The gene calls are TRBV7-6 and TRBJ2-7, with 8 nucleotides matching TRBD2. The CDR3 runs 15 residues. The germline gives CDR1 SGHVS, CDR2 FNYEAQ. V lost 4 bases and J lost 3; bases outside the gene matches: 8. The CDR3 region has the DNA TGTGCCAGCAGCTCGGACGGGGGGGACTACTACGAGCAGTACTTC. This gives the protein CASSSDGGDYYEQYF.

In this sample, this clonotype turned up a few times. The chain uses TRBV20-1 and TRBJ2-3; 7 bases are a match to TRBD2. The germline gives CDR1 DFQATT, CDR2 SNEGSKA (reference sequence). This CDR3 is 13 amino acids long. Trimming at V came to 6 bases and at J to 5 bases, leaving 8 bases not matched to a gene. CDR3 region: CSAGMGGEDTQYF. The CDR3 DNA reads TGCAGTGCCGGGATGGGGGGGGAAGATACGCAGTATTTT.

This sequence joins TRBV3-1 and TRBJ2-1; 10 positions agree with TRBD2. Per germline, CDR1 LGHDT and CDR2 YNNKEL (reference sequence). Trimming at V came to 5 bases and at J to 4 bases, leaving 2 bases not matched to a gene. CDR3 length: 14 residues. CDR3 coding DNA: TGTGCCAGCAGCAGAGCGGGAGGGTACAATGAGCAGTTCTTC. Translating gives CASSRAGGYNEQFF.

V usage is TRBV7-6 and J usage is TRBJ2-1; no clear D. The CDR3 length is 13 residues. Trimming took 0 bases from V and 10 from J, leaving 10 bases between them. Germline-derived CDR1 and CDR2 are SGHVS and FNYEAQ. The CDR3 is CASSLAVAGEQFF. The CDR3 nucleotides read TGTGCCAGCAGCTTAGCGGTAGCAGGCGAGCAGTTCTTC. Based on the CDR3 plus reference TRBV7-6 and TRBJ2-1, the full variable domain is GAGVSQSPRYKVTKRGQDVALRCDPISGHVSLYWYRQALGQGPEFLTYFNYEAQQDKSGLPNDRFSAERPEGSISTLTIQRTEQRDSAMYRCASSLAVAGEQFFGPGTRLTVL.

The gene calls are TRBV18 and TRBJ2-5; no clear D. The CDR3 is 15 amino acids. The germline CDR1 and CDR2 sequences are KGHSH and LQKENI. The germline V and J ends were trimmed by 6 bases and 4 bases, with 18 bases remaining between them. DNA of the CDR3: TGTGCCAGCTCCCCGCCGGCCCATGGGCGAGAGACCCAGTACTTC. Protein product: CASSPPAHGRETQYF.

The chain is built from TRBV20-1 and TRBJ2-2, with D perhaps TRBD1 or TRBD2 (5 bases each). The CDR3 spans 13 residues. Between the trimmed V and J ends, which lost 4 bases and 3 bases, there was a span of 9 bases. Germline CDR1 is DFQATT and CDR2 is SNEGSKA (reference sequence). Here the CDR3 reads CSATGRDTGELFF. The CDR3 DNA is TGCAGTGCTACGGGGCGAGACACCGGGGAGCTGTTTTTT.

The V gene is TRBV4-2, the J gene TRBJ2-4; TRBD1 agrees at 10 bases. The CDR3 consists of 17 residues. With 0 bases clipped from V and 6 bases from J, the junction kept 8 bases outside the gene matches. CDR1 and CDR2 from the germline V gene are LGHNA and YNFKEQ. Here the CDR3 DNA reads TGTGCCAGCAGCCAAGATCCGACAGGGGGCCACTTAAACATTCAGTACTTC. The encoded protein is CASSQDPTGGHLNIQYF.

V gene TRBV7-9 combines with J gene TRBJ2-1; 8 bases align to TRBD2. This CDR3 has 15 amino acids. Germline V gives CDR1 SEHNR, CDR2 FQNEAQ (reference sequence). V dropped 8 bases and J dropped 7; count of bases not matched to a gene: 13. DNA for the CDR3: TGTGCCAGCTCCCTAGGCGGGAGGACAGTTAATGAGCAGTTCTTC. Translated, it gives CASSLGGRTVNEQFF.

The chain links TRBV5-1 to TRBJ2-3; 8 bases align to TRBD2. CDR1 SGHRS and CDR2 YFSETQ come from the germline V gene. This CDR3 is 16 amino acids long. J lost 8 bases, V lost 4 bases, and 15 bases had no gene match. The CDR3 coding sequence is TGCGCCAGCAGCCTCCGATCCCAGCGGGAGAAGGGTACGCAGTATTTT. Its translation is CASSLRSQREKGTQYF. Drawing the rest from reference TRBV5-1 and TRBJ2-3, the complete variable domain is KAGVTQTPRYLIKTRGQQVTLSCSPISGHRSVSWYQQTPGQGLQFLFEYFSETQRNKGNFPGRFSGRQFSNSRSEMNVSTLELGDSALYLCASSLRSQREKGTQYFGPGTRLTVL.

This clonotype was seen more than once but under ten times. The chain has TRBV7-2 and TRBJ2-3; no clear D. V was shortened by 10 bases and J by 0 bases, with 11 bases between the two germline ends. In germline, CDR1 is SGHTA, CDR2 FQGNSA. The CDR3 is made up of 13 amino acids. CDR3 sequence reads: CATRRTSTDTQYF. The CDR3 DNA follows: TGTGCCACCCGGAGAACTAGCACAGATACGCAGTATTTT.

This clonotype came up a few times. This sequence joins TRBV6-1 and TRBJ2-2, with D possibly being TRBD1 (5 bases). The V gene lost 9 bases and the J gene lost 8 bases, with 16 bases spanning the gap. The germline V gene encodes CDR1 MNHNS and CDR2 SASEGT. The CDR3 has 13 residues. The CDR3 region is CASGSTGVGELFF. CDR3 bases: TGTGCCAGTGGATCAACAGGAGTGGGGGAGCTGTTTTTT.

The chain joins TRBV4-3 to TRBJ2-1; D tentatively fits TRBD1 or TRBD2 (6 bases each). Germline V CDR1 and CDR2: LGHNA, YSLEER. V lost 1 base to trimming and J lost 12 bases, with 19 bases between them. CDR3 size: 15 residues. DNA for the CDR3: TGCGCCAGCAGCCAAGTGGGGGGCGTGAATGATGGGCAGTTCTTC. Its protein product is CASSQVGGVNDGQFF.

The CDR3 sequence: CSGVMGTEAFF. CDR3 coding DNA: TGCAGTGGGGTTATGGGGACTGAAGCTTTCTTT. The J gene is TRBJ1-1, the V gene TRBV20-1; D gene ambiguous. Trimming pared 7 bases from V and 5 bases from J, leaving 11 bases between. The CDR3 has 11 amino acids. CDR1 is DFQATT and CDR2 is SNEGSKA in the germline V gene (reference sequence).

The J gene is TRBJ2-2, the V gene TRBV6-1; D is undetermined. V shed 2 bases and J shed 8 bases, with 15 bases lying between them. The CDR3 consists of 15 residues. The germline gives CDR1 MNHNS, CDR2 SASEGT. The DNA of the CDR3 is TGTGCCAGCAGTGAATCCCCGGCTGAATGGGGGGAGCTGTTTTTT. It translates to CASSESPAEWGELFF.

This clonotype was found a few times. The V call is TRBV5-4, the J call TRBJ2-1; a weak D match, TRBD2 (5 bases). The germline V gene has CDR1 SGHNT and CDR2 YYREEE (reference sequence). The CDR3 runs to 14 residues. Trimming took 0 bases from V and 7 from J, leaving 11 bases between them. The CDR3 sequence is CASSLARGENEQFF. The CDR3 DNA reads TGTGCCAGCAGCTTGGCCCGGGGAGAGAATGAGCAGTTCTTC.

Written as DNA, the CDR3 is TGTGCCAGATGGGACAGGTCTACTTCACCCCTCCACTTT. It yields the protein CARWDRSTSPLHF. V and J are TRBV19 and TRBJ1-6; 8 bases fit TRBD1. CDR3 length: 13 amino acids. The germline V gene encodes CDR1 LNHDA and CDR2 SQIVND (reference sequence). V was pared by 9 bases and J by 9 bases, with 7 bases of the junction left unmatched.

The chain carries TRBV6-5 and TRBJ2-1, with 7 bases matching TRBD2. Germline V gene sequence: CDR1 MNHEY, CDR2 SVGAGI. The junction had 7 bases not matched to a gene; V was cut back by 4 bases and J by 7 bases. This CDR3 region has 14 residues. For the CDR3, the DNA is TGTGCCAGCAGTTTCTCCCGGGACTATAATGAGCAGTTCTTC. Its protein is CASSFSRDYNEQFF.

The V call is TRBV3-1, the J call TRBJ2-2; D unresolved. Germline V gene data show CDR1 as LGHDT and CDR2 as YNNKEL (reference sequence). The CDR3 consists of 14 residues. Trimming cost V 3 bases and J 1 base, with 6 bases left between them. For the CDR3, the DNA is TGTGCCAGCAGCCAGGGGATGAACACCGGGGAGCTGTTTTTT. Protein product: CASSQGMNTGELFF.